This T cell receptor beta chain emerged from a study of blood T cell repertoires in COVID-19. Study summary: T cells, B-cell-depleted T cells, or PBMCs supplied cDNA or gDNA.

In the original workflow: Amplification with reference gene primers provided the estimates of nucleated cell counts. The method was immunoSEQ multiplex PCR; TCRdb's version includes in-frame clones alone and lacks a portion of them. That table gives V, J and clone size, and the DNA gave D and trimming. The data show 190,000 or so clones, 85% to 90% seen once. The source material was peripheral blood. The source of this sequence is a man in his sixties who had recovered from COVID-19.

CDR3 amino acids: CASSLRQDGYTF. The CDR3 bases are TGCGCCAGCAGCCTAAGACAGGATGGCTACACCTTC. This chain uses TRBV5-1 with TRBJ1-2; possibly TRBD1 for D (6 bases). This CDR3 comprises 12 residues. CDR1 and CDR2 from the germline V gene are SGHRS and YFSETQ. The germline V and J ends were trimmed by 4 bases and 6 bases, with 10 bases remaining between them.